This TCR beta chain was sequenced for a study of CD4+ T cells in melanoma. V shed 4 bases and J 8 bases; nucleotides not matched to a gene: 5. The CDR3 sequence is 14 residues long. CDR1 and CDR2 from the germline V gene are SGHAT and FQNNGV. Data came from immunoSEQ multiplex PCR; TCRdb stores just in-frame clones and leaves some out. Among fewer than 55,000 clones listed, 75% to 90% were seen once. On this clone itself: The target antigen is unknown.

Study-wide findings and caveats: A reported correlation linked neoantigen-specific CD4+ T cells to CD8+, macrophage and B cell function.

The TCR originated in a human donor with melanoma. Material: peripheral blood. This chain joins TRBV11-2 and TRBJ2-1; 10 positions agree with TRBD2. The CDR3 nucleotides read TGTGCCAGCAGCTCACTAGCGGGGATCGATGAGCAGTTCTTC. It codes for CASSSLAGIDEQFF. Together with reference TRBV11-2 and TRBJ2-1, the CDR3 gives the full variable domain: EAGVAQSPRYKIIEKRQSVAFWCNPISGHATLYWYQQILGQGPKLLIQFQNNGVVDDSQLPKDRFSAERLKGVDSTLKIQPAKLEDSAVYLCASSSLAGIDEQFFGPGTRLTVL.